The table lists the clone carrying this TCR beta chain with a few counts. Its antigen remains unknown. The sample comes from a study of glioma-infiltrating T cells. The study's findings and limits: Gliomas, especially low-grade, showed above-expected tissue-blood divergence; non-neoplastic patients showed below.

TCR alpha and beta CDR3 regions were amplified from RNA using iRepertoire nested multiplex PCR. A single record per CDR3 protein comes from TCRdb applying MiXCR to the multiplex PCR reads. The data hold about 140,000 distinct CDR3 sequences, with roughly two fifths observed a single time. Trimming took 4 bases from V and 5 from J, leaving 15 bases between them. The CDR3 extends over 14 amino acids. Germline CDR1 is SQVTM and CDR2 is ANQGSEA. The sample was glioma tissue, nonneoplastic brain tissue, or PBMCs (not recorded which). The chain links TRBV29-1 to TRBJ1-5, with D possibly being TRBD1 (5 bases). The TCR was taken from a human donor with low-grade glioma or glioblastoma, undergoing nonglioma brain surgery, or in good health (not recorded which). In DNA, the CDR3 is TGCAGCGTTGTAACAGGCCACTCTGATCAGCCCCAGCATTTT. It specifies CSVVTGHSDQPQHF.